The 5 T cell receptor beta chains presented below share a single source sample, sequenced in a study of CD8 T cells in Susac syndrome. Random hexamers primed reverse transcription of roughly 0.45 to 1 ug RNA. MiXCR was run by TCRdb on the immunoSEQ multiplex PCR reads, yielding one entry per CDR3 protein. The table lists 250,000 to 300,000 distinct CDR3 sequences, roughly 84% of them singletons. The material sequenced was CD8+ T cells from PBMCs. These receptor sequences come from a human donor with multiple sclerosis.

The chain carries TRBV4-2 and TRBJ2-2; unclear D gene. The CDR3 covers 16 residues. Trimming cost V 1 base and J 0 bases, with 9 bases left between them. Germline CDR1 and CDR2: LGHNA and YNFKEQ. CDR3 protein: CASSQVPKTNTGELFF. The CDR3 nucleotides read TGTGCCAGCAGCCAAGTGCCAAAAACGAACACCGGGGAGCTGTTTTTT.

J is TRBJ2-1 and V is TRBV24-1; 13 bases agree with TRBD2. Germline trimming cut 5 bases from V and 4 bases from J; bases unmatched to any gene: 4. Germline-derived CDR1 and CDR2 are KGHDR and SFDVKD. CDR3 length: 16 residues. CDR3 nucleotide sequence: TGTGCCACCAGTGTTAGGACTAGCGGGAGATACAATGAGCAGTTCTTC. It encodes CATSVRTSGRYNEQFF.

This chain joins TRBV27 and TRBJ2-7; no clear D. V lost 5 bases and J 7 bases, leaving 15 bases between the germline ends. The CDR3 is 13 amino acids. Germline values: CDR1 MNHEY, CDR2 SMNVEV (reference sequence). The CDR3 protein is CASSLRVAGEQYF. The CDR3 nucleotides are TGTGCCAGCAGTCTCCGGGTAGCTGGGGAGCAGTACTTC.

DNA of the CDR3: TGTGCCAGCAGCCCCGTCCGGAGACAGGGGGGGAATACGCAGTATTTT. Protein: CASSPVRRQGGNTQYF. The genes are TRBV7-9 and TRBJ2-3, with 9 bases aligning to TRBD1. Losses at the gene ends were 5 bases for V and 7 bases for J; bases not matched to a gene: 13. The length of the CDR3 is 16 residues. CDR1 SEHNR and CDR2 FQNEAQ come from the germline V gene (reference sequence).

This clonotype was found once. The chain joins TRBV19 to TRBJ2-2, with 7 bases lining up with TRBD1. J was trimmed by 7 bases and V by 6 bases; bases with no gene match: 8. The CDR3 loop spans 14 amino acids. Germline CDR1 LNHDA, CDR2 SQIVND (reference sequence). The CDR3 nucleotides are TGTGCCAGTAGACAGGGGTTCTGGGGCGGGGAGCTGTTTTTT. Protein sequence: CASRQGFWGGELFF.